This T cell receptor (beta chain) is from a study of cytomegalovirus exposure and HLA in healthy donors. Study observations and caveats: An ancestry cluster, one associated with Asian ancestry, reportedly showed fewer N-insertions than the approximately 670-donor mean in a later analysis.

A remark on this clone: Its antigen is not identified.

13 Jbeta primers and 60 Vbeta primers were used for the PCR. This table comes from immunoSEQ multiplex PCR, and its TCRdb copy is limited to in-frame clones, with some not included. This sample carries about 160,000 clones, roughly four fifths of them seen once, and the ten largest clones take 3.5% to 5%. The CDR3 is made up of 20 amino acids. In germline, CDR1 is LGHNA, CDR2 YSLEER. V shed 1 base and J 1 base; nucleotides not matched to a gene: 13. The sequenced material came from PBMCs. This clonotype was sampled from a man over 45 in good health and CMV-seropositive. V is TRBV4-3 and J is TRBJ1-4; TRBD1 matches 9 bases. The CDR3 here is CASSQVPLTGGDVTNEKLFF. CDR3 sequence (DNA): TGCGCCAGCAGCCAAGTACCCTTAACAGGGGGCGACGTAACTAATGAAAAACTGTTTTTT.